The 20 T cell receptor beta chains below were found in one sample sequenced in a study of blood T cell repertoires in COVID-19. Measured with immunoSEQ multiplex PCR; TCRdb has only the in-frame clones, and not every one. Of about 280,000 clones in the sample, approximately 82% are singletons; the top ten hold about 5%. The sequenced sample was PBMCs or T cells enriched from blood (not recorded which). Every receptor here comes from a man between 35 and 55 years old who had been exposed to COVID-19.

CDR3 amino acids: CASSQRQEANYEQYF. In nucleotides, the CDR3 is TGCGCCAGCAGCCAGAGACAGGAGGCTAACTACGAGCAGTACTTC. The chain combines TRBV4-1 with TRBJ2-7; D possibly corresponds to TRBD1 (6 bases). CDR3 length: 15 residues. Germline-derived CDR1 and CDR2 are MGHRA and YSYEKL. With 3 bases removed from V and 3 bases from J, the gap between germline ends came to 15 bases.

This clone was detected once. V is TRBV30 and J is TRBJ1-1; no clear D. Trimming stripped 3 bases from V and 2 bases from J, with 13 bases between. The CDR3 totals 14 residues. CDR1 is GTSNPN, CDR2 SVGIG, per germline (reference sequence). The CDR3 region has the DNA TGTGCCTGGAGAGCCCGAGGAACAAACACTGAAGCTTTCTTT. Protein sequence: CAWRARGTNTEAFF.

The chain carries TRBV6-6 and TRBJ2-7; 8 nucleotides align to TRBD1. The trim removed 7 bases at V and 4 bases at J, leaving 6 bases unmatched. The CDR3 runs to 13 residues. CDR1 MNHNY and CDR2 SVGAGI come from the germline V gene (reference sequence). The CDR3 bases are TGTGCCAGCATCAGGGGGCAGAGTTACGAGCAGTACTTC. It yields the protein CASIRGQSYEQYF.

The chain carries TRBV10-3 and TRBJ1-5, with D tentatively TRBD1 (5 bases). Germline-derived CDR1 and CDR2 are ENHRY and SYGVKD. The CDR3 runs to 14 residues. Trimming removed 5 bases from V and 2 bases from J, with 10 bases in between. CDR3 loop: CAISQGSGNQPQHF. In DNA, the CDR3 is TGTGCCATCAGTCAGGGATCTGGCAATCAGCCCCAGCATTTT.

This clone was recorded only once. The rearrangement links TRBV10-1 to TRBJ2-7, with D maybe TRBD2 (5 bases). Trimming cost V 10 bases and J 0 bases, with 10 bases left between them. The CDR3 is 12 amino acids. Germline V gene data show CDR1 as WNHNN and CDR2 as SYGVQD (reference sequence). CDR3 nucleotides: TGCGCCACCAGCGGAGGCTCCTACGAGCAGTACTTC. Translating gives CATSGGSYEQYF.

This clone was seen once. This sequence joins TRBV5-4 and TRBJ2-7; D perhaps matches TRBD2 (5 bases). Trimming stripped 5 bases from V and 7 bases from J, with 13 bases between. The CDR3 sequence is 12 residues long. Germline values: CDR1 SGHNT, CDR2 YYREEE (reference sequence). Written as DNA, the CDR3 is TGTGCCAGCAGTTTCCCACCGGGGGAGCAGTACTTC. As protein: CASSFPPGEQYF.

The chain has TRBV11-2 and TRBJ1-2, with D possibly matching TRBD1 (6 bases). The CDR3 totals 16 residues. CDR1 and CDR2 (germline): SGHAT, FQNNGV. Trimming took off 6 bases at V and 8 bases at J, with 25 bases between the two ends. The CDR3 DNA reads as TGTGCCAGCAGTACTTTAACAGGGCCTCATTGGGGGGGCTACACCTTC. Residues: CASSTLTGPHWGGYTF.

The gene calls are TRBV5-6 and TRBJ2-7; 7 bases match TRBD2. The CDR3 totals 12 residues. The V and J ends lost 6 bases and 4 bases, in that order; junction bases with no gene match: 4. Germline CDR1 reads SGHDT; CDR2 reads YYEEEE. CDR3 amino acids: CASTLGGYEQYF. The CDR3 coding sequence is TGTGCCAGCACCCTCGGGGGGTACGAGCAGTACTTC.

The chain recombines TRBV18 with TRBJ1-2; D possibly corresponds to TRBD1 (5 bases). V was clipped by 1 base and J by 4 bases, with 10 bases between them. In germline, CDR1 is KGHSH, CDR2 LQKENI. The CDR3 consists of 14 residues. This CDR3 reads CASSPRGDSYGYTF. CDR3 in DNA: TGTGCCAGCTCACCACGAGGAGACAGCTATGGCTACACCTTC. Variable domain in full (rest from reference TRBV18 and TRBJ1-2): NAGVMQNPRHLVRRRGQEARLRCSPMKGHSHVYWYRQLPEEGLKFMVYLQKENIIDESGMPKERFSAEFPKEGPSILRIQQVVRGDSAAYFCASSPRGDSYGYTFGSGTRLTVV.

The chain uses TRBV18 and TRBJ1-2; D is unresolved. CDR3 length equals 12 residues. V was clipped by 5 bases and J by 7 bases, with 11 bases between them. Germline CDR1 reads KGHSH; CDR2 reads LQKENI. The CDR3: CASSSAGGGYTF. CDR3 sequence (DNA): TGTGCCAGCTCATCGGCGGGAGGTGGCTACACCTTC.

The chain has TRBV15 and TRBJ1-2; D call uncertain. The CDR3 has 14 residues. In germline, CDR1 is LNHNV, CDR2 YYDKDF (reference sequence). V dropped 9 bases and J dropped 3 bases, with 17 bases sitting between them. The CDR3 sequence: CATTAGGSYYGYTF. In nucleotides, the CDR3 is TGTGCCACTACCGCCGGTGGGAGTTACTATGGCTACACCTTC.

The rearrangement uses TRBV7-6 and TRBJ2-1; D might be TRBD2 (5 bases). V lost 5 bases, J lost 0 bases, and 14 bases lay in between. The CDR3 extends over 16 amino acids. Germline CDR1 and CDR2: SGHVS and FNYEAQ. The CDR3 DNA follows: TGTGCCAGCAGCGTACTCGCGGGTAACTCCTACAATGAGCAGTTCTTC. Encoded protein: CASSVLAGNSYNEQFF.

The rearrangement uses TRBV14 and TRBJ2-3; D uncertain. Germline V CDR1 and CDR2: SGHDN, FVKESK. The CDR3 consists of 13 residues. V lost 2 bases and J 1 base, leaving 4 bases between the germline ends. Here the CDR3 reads CASSQPGTDTQYF. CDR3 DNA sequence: TGTGCCAGCAGCCAACCGGGCACAGATACGCAGTATTTT. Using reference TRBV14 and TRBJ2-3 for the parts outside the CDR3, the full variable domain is EAGVTQFPSHSVIEKGQTVTLRCDPISGHDNLYWYRRVMGKEIKFLLHFVKESKQDESGMPNNRFLAERTGGTYSTLKVQPAELEDSGVYFCASSQPGTDTQYFGPGTRLTVL.

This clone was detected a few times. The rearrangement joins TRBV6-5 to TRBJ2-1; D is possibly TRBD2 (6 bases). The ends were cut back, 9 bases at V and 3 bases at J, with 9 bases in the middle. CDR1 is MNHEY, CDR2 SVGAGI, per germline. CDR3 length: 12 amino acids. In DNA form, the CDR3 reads TGTGCCAGTAGACTAGTCTACAATGAGCAGTTCTTC. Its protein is CASRLVYNEQFF.

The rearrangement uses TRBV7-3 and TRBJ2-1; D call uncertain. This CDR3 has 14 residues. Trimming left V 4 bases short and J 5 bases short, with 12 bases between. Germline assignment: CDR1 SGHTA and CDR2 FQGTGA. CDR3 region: CASSSWKSDNEQFF. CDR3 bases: TGTGCCAGCAGCTCCTGGAAAAGCGACAATGAGCAGTTCTTC.

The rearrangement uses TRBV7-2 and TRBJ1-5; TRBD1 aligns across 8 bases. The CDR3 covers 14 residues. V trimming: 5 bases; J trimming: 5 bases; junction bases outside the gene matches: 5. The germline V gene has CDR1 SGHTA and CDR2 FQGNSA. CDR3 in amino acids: CASSPRQGHQPQHF. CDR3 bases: TGTGCCAGCAGCCCTCGACAGGGGCATCAGCCCCAGCATTTT.

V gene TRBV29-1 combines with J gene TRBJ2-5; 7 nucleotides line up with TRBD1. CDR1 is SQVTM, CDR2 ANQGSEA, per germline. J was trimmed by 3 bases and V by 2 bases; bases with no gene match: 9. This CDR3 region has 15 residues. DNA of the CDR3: TGCAGCGTTGAACACCACTCGGACAGGAAAGAGACCCAGTACTTC. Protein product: CSVEHHSDRKETQYF.

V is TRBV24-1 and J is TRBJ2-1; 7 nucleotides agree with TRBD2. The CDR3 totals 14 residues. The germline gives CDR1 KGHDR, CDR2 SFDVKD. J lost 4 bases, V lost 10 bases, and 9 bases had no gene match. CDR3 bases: TGTGCCACTCGGCGGGGGAGAAAATACAATGAGCAGTTCTTC. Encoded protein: CATRRGRKYNEQFF.

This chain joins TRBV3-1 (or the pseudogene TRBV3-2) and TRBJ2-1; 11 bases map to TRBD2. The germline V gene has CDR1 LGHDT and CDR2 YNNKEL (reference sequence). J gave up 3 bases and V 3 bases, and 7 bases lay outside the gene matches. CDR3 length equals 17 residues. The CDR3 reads CASSQRGTSGFYNEQFF. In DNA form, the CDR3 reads TGTGCCAGCAGCCAGAGAGGGACTAGCGGTTTCTACAATGAGCAGTTCTTC.

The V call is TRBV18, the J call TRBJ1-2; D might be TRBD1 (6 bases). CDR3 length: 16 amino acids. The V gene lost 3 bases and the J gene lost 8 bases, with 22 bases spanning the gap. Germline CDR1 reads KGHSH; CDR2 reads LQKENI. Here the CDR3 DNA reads TGTGCCAGCTCACCGAGCGGGGGGCGCGTTGTGATGGGCTACACCTTC. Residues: CASSPSGGRVVMGYTF.